Following are 5 T cell receptor beta chains from one sample sequenced in a study of T cells in Graves' hyperthyroidism and ophthalmopathy. RNA transcripts yielded amplified TCR beta CDR3 regions. The TCR CDR3 was amplified in a first-round RT-PCR using the HTBI primer set. One entry per CDR3 protein results from TCRdb running MiXCR on the multiplex PCR reads. The sample records a few hundred thousand distinct CDR3 sequences, just under 15% being singletons. Material: blood. The source of these receptors is a young woman with Graves' hyperthyroidism.

The table lists this clonotype with a few counts. V gene TRBV20-1 combines with J gene TRBJ2-2; maybe TRBD1 (6 bases). Trimming pared 3 bases from V and 7 bases from J, leaving 18 bases between. Germline lookup yields CDR1 DFQATT and CDR2 SNEGSKA (reference sequence). The CDR3 consists of 15 residues. The CDR3 here is CSASPKIGTHGELFF. The CDR3, as DNA: TGCAGTGCTAGCCCTAAGATTGGGACACACGGGGAGCTGTTTTTT.

This clonotype was counted a few times. This chain uses TRBV28 with TRBJ1-2, with TRBD1 matching over 10 bases. The trim removed 6 bases at V and 6 bases at J, leaving 13 bases unmatched. In germline, CDR1 is MDHEN, CDR2 SYDVKM. This CDR3 has 16 amino acids. CDR3 residues: CASRSYPGQGTHGYTF. The CDR3 DNA follows: TGTGCCAGCAGATCCTACCCGGGACAGGGGACCCATGGCTACACCTTC.

This clonotype has at least ten counts. This chain links TRBV6-1 with TRBJ2-7; TRBD1 matches 7 bases. The CDR3 spans 15 residues. Losses at the gene ends were 1 base for V and 1 base for J; bases not matched to a gene: 4. The germline CDR1 and CDR2 sequences are MNHNS and SASEGT. Here the CDR3 reads CASSEVAGGSYEQYF. As DNA, the CDR3 is TGTGCCAGCAGTGAAGTGGCAGGGGGTTCCTACGAGCAGTACTTC.

Ten or more counts support this clonotype. The chain uses TRBV2 and TRBJ1-6, with 8 nucleotides matching TRBD1. The CDR3 loop spans 14 amino acids. V gave up 2 bases and J gave up 11 bases; unmatched junction bases: 5. Germline CDR1 reads SNHLY; CDR2 reads FYNNEI. CDR3 residues: CASSETGQGPPLHF. Here the CDR3 DNA reads TGTGCCAGCAGTGAAACCGGACAGGGTCCACCCCTCCACTTT.

This clonotype was observed at least ten times. The CDR3 protein is CASSPLTGHGKETQYF. The CDR3 DNA sequence: TGTGCCAGCAGCCCCCTTACGGGACACGGAAAAGAGACCCAGTACTTC. The chain employs TRBV7-3 and TRBJ2-5, with D perhaps matching TRBD1 (6 bases). This CDR3 region has 16 residues. Germline V CDR1 and CDR2: SGHTA, FQGTGA. With 5 bases removed from V and 3 bases from J, the gap between germline ends came to 19 bases.